This TCR beta chain came from a study of T cells in Graves' hyperthyroidism and ophthalmopathy. This clonotype was observed a few times. What was amplified from RNA transcripts were TCR beta CDR3 regions. During a first-round RT-PCR of the TCR CDR3, the HTBI primer set was used. TCRdb used MiXCR to reprocess the multiplex PCR reads, holding one entry per CDR3 protein. The data show around 700,000 distinct CDR3 sequences, over 15% seen once. Hyperthyroidism was newly diagnosed in patients aged 18 to 65 (duration under 2 months). The source material was blood. This TCR derives from a woman between 50 and 59 years old with Graves' hyperthyroidism that later progressed to Graves' ophthalmopathy.

CDR3 sequence: CASSPLGGGQETQYF. DNA of the CDR3: TGTGCCAGCAGCCCCCTTGGGGGGGGACAAGAGACCCAGTACTTC. V usage is TRBV7-3 and J usage is TRBJ2-5, with 7 bases fitting TRBD2. V gave up 5 bases and J gave up 2 bases; unmatched junction bases: 8. The length of the CDR3 is 15 residues. The germline gives CDR1 SGHTA, CDR2 FQGTGA.